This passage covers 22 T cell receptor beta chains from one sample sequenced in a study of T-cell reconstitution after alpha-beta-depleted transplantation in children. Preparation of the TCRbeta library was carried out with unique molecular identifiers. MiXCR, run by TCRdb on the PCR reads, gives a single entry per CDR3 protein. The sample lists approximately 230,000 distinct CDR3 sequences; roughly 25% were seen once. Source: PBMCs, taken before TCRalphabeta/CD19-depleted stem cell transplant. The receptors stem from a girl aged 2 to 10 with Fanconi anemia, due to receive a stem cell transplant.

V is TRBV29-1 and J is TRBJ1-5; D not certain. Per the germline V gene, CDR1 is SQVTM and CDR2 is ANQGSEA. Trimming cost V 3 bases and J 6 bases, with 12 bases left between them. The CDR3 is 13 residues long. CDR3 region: CSVDMGSGQPQHF. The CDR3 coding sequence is TGCAGCGTTGATATGGGTTCTGGTCAGCCCCAGCATTTT. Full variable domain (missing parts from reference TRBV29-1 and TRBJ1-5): SAVISQKPSRDICQRGTSLTIQCQVDSQVTMMFWYRQQPGQSLTLIATANQGSEATYESGFVIDKFPISRPNLTFSTLTVSNMSPEDSSIYLCSVDMGSGQPQHFGDGTRLSIL.

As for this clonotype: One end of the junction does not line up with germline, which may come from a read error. The DNA for the CDR3 is TGCAGTGCAAGAGGACTAGCGGGCAGCGGATTC. Protein sequence: CSARGLAGSGF. The chain is built from TRBV20-1 and TRBJ2-1; TRBD2 matches at 11 bases. The CDR3 runs to 11 residues. Germline CDR1 DFQATT, CDR2 SNEGSKA (reference sequence).

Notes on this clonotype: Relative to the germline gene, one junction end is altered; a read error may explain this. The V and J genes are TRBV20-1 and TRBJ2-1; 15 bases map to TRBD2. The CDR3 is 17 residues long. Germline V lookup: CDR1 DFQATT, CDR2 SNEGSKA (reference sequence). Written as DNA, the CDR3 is TGCTGTGCTACCGGGACTAGCGGGAGGAGCTCCTACAATGAGCAGTTCTTC. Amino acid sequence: CCATGTSGRSSYNEQFF.

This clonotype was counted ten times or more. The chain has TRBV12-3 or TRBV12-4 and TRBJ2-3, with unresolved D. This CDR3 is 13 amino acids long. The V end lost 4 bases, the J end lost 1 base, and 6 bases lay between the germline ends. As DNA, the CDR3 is TGTGCCAGCAGTTACCTACGCACAGATACGCAGTATTTT. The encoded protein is CASSYLRTDTQYF.

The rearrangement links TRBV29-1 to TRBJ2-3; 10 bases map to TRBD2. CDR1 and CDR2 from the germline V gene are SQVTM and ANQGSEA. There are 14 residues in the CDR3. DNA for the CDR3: TGCAGTTGTAGCGGGGGGATGGGCACAGATACGCAGTATTTT. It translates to CSCSGGMGTDTQYF.

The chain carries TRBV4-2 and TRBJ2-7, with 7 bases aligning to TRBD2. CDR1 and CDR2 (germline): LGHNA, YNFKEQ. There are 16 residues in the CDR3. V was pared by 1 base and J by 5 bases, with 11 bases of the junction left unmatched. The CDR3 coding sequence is TGTGCCAGCAGCCAAGGTGTCACTAGCGAAGCTAACGAGCAGTACTTC. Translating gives CASSQGVTSEANEQYF.

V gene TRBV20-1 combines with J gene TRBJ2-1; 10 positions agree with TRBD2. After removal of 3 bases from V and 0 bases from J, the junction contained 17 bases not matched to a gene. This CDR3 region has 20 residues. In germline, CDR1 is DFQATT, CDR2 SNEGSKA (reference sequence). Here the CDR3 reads CSARIVLGLATQSSYNEQFF. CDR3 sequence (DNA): TGCAGTGCTAGGATTGTATTGGGACTAGCGACCCAGAGCTCCTACAATGAGCAGTTCTTC.

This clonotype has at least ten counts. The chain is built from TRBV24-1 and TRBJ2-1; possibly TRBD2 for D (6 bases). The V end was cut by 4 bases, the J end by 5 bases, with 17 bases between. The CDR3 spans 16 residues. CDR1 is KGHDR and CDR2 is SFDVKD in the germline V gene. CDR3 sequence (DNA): TGTGCCACCAGTGACCCTGGTCGGGGGTTTGACAATGAGCAGTTCTTC. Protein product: CATSDPGRGFDNEQFF.

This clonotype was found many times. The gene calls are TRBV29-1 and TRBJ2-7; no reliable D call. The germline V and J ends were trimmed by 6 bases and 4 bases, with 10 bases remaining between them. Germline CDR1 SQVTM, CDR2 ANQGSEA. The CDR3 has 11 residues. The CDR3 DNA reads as TGCAGCGTCCATCAGGAATACGAGCAGTACTTC. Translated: CSVHQEYEQYF.

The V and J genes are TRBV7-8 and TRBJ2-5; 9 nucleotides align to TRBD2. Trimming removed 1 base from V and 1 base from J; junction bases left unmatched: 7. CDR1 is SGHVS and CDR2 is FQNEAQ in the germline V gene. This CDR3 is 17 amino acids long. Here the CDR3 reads CASSLVASGAIQETQYF. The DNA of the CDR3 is TGTGCCAGCAGCTTAGTTGCTAGCGGGGCCATCCAAGAGACCCAGTACTTC.

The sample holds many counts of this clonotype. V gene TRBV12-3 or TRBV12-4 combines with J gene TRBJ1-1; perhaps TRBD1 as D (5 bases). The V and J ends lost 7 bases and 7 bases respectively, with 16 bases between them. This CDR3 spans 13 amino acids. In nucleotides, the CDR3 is TGTGCCAGCAACACCCCACAAACAGGTGAAGCTTTCTTT. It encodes CASNTPQTGEAFF.

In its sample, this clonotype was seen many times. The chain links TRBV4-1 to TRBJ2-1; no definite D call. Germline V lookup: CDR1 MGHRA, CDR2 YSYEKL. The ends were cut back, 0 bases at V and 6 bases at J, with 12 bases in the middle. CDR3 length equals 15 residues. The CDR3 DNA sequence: TGCGCCAGCAGCCAAGATCCTCCCGGGTTCAATGAGCAGTTCTTC. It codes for CASSQDPPGFNEQFF.

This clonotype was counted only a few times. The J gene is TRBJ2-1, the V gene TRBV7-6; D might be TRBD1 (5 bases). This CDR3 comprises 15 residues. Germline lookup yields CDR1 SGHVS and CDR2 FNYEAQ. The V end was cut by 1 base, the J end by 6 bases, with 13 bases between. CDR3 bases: TGTGCCAGCAGCTTAGGGGTAACAGGTCTCAATGAGCAGTTCTTC. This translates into CASSLGVTGLNEQFF.

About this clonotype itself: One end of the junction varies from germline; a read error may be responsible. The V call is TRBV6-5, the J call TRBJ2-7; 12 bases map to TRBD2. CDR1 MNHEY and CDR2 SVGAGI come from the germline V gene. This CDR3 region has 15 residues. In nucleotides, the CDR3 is TGTGCCAGCAGTTATGGACTAGCGGGAAACTACGGGCAGTACTTC. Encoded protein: CASSYGLAGNYGQYF.

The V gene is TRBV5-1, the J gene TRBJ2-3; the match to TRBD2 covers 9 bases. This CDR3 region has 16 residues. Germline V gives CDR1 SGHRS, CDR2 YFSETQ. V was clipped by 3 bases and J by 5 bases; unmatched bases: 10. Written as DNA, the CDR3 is TGCGCCAGCAGCTCGACCCGCGGGGGGGCCATAGATACGCAGTATTTT. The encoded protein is CASSSTRGGAIDTQYF.

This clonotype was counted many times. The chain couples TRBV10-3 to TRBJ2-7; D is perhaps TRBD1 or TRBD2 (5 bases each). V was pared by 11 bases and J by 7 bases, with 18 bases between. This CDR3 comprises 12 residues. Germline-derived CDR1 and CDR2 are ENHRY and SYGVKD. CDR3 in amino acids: CAAAGTNPEQYF. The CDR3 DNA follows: TGTGCCGCGGCCGGGACCAATCCGGAGCAGTACTTC.

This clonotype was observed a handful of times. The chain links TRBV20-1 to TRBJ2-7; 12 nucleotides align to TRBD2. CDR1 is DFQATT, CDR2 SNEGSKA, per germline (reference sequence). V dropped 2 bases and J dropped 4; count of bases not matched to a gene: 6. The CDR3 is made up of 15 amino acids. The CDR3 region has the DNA TGCAGTGCTAGACGTCCAGGGACTAGCGGGTACGAGCAGTACTTC. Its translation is CSARRPGTSGYEQYF.

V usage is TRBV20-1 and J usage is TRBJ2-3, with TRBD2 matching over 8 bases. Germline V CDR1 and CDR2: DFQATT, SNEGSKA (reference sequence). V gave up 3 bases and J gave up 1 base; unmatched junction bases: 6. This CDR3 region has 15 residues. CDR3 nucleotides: TGCAGTGCTAGGAGCGGGGGTTCTCGCACAGATACGCAGTATTTT. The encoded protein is CSARSGGSRTDTQYF.

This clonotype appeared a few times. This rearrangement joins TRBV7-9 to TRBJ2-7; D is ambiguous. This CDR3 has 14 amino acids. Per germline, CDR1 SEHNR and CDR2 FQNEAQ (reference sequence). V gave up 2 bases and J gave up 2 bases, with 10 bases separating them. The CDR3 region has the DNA TGTGCCAGCAGCTTAAAGCGCGACCCCTACGAGCAGTACTTC. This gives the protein CASSLKRDPYEQYF.

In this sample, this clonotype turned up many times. The chain's CDR3 is CSVVTYLGSSYNEQFF. CDR3 in DNA: TGCAGCGTTGTTACCTACTTAGGAAGCTCCTACAATGAGCAGTTCTTC. The chain links TRBV29-1 to TRBJ2-1; unclear D gene. Germline CDR1 SQVTM, CDR2 ANQGSEA. CDR3 length: 16 residues. V lost 4 bases and J 0 bases, leaving 16 bases between the germline ends.

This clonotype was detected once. CDR3 loop: CASSLDRGDYEQYF. CDR3 DNA: TGTGCCAGCAGTTTAGACAGGGGTGACTACGAGCAGTACTTC. The chain recombines TRBV12-3 or TRBV12-4 with TRBJ2-7, with 7 bases matching TRBD1. The trim removed 1 base at V and 3 bases at J, leaving 3 bases unmatched. The CDR3 is 14 residues long.

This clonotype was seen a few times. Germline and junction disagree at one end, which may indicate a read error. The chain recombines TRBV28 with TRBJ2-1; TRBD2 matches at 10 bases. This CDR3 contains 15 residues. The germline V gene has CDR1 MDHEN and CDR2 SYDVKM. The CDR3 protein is CASSFGLAEYIEQFF. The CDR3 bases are TGTGCCAGCAGTTTTGGACTAGCGGAGTACATTGAGCAGTTCTTC.